This is a list of T cell receptor beta chains from one sample in a study of T cell repertoires in cytomegalovirus infection. TCRdb re-analysed the reads in MiXCR, keeping a single row per CDR3 protein. The repertoire has about 47,000 distinct CDR3 sequences, roughly 19% of them found once; the top ten carry about 53%. The antigens these receptors bind are not known. Here the sequenced sample was CD8+ T cells from cultured PBMCs, taken from culture after CMV antigen stimulation. These receptors all stem from a human donor in good health (CMV status not recorded). Some clones in this sample may be carry-over from other donors' samples. Each CDR3 is given with its conserved first and last residue.

V gene	J gene	CDR3 protein
TRBV7-6	TRBJ2-5	CASSLAPDRGPETQYF
TRBV7-9	TRBJ2-7	CASSLAGQDGYEQYF
TRBV11-2	TRBJ2-1	CARKGPLGLARGRIHNEQFF
TRBV30	TRBJ2-2	CAWNNGRFGELFF
TRBV11-2	TRBJ2-7	CASSLQTGGYEQYF
TRBV6-2/TRBV6-3	TRBJ2-5	CASSTREAETQYF
TRBV6-6	TRBJ2-3	CASSYPLGQGRTDTQYF
TRBV5-6	TRBJ1-1	CASSFGTLNTEAFF
TRBV12-3/TRBV12-4	TRBJ2-4	CASRDSGTGPKNIQYF
TRBV3-1	TRBJ2-3	CASSDINTQYF
TRBV29-1	TRBJ2-7	CSVEDPRVGYEQYF
TRBV18	TRBJ1-6	CASSPQMVVSPLHF
TRBV3-1	TRBJ2-3	CASSQDNNPSFADTQYF
TRBV5-1	TRBJ2-1	CASSLEDRDYNEQFF
TRBV4-1	TRBJ1-6	CASSTDWANSPLHF
TRBV3-1	TRBJ2-5	CASSLRTSGVQETQYF
TRBV7-9	TRBJ2-3	CASSSPGQDADTQYF
TRBV20-1	TRBJ1-3	CSAPGQGEGNTIYF